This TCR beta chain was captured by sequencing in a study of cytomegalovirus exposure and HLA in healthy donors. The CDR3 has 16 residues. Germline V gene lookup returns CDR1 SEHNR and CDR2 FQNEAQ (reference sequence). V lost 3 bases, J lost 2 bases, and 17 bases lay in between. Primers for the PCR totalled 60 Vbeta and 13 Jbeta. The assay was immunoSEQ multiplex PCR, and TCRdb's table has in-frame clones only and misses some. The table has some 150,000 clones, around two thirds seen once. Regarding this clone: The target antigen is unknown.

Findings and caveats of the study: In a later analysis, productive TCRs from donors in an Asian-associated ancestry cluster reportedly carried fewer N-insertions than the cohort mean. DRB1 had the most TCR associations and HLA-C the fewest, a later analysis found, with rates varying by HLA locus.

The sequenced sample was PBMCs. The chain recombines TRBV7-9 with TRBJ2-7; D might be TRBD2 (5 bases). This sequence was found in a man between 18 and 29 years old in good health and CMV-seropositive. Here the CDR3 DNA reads TGTGCCAGCAGCTTCGGGGTCCCGCCGGTAACCTACGAGCAGTACTTC. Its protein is CASSFGVPPVTYEQYF.